A single sample gave rise to the 10 T cell receptor beta chains below, sequenced in a study of neurological immune-mediated disorders. The sample's time point: longitudinal time-point 2. Via MiXCR, TCRdb re-called the 5' RACE reads, giving one row per CDR3 protein. Here the sample spans about 80,000 distinct CDR3 sequences, 5.8% being singletons. The sequenced material came from PBMCs. These receptors were obtained from a woman in her sixties or seventies with multiple sclerosis.

There are many counts of this clonotype. The chain carries TRBV28 and TRBJ1-1, with D possibly matching TRBD1 (6 bases). Germline CDR1 reads MDHEN; CDR2 reads SYDVKM. Trimming stripped 5 bases from V and 2 bases from J, with 18 bases between. The CDR3 loop spans 16 amino acids. CDR3: CASSIPVEGGNTEAFF. DNA for the CDR3: TGTGCCAGCAGTATCCCGGTGGAGGGGGGTAACACTGAAGCTTTCTTT.

Ten or more counts support this clonotype. The chain combines TRBV20-1 with TRBJ1-1; 7 nucleotides match TRBD1. CDR1 and CDR2 (germline): DFQATT, SNEGSKA (reference sequence). CDR3 length equals 13 residues. The trim removed 5 bases at V and 5 bases at J, leaving 8 bases unmatched. The CDR3 loop is CSAVKQGRTEAFF. The CDR3 DNA sequence: TGCAGTGCTGTGAAACAGGGGAGGACTGAAGCTTTCTTT.

Remarks on this clonotype: One base away lies a much larger clone, so this may be a sequencing read error. The chain carries TRBV20-1 and TRBJ1-5; unclear D gene. Germline CDR1 DFQATT, CDR2 SNEGSKA (reference sequence). The CDR3 sequence is 13 residues long. V was shortened by 4 bases and J by 4 bases, with 11 bases between the two germline ends. In DNA, the CDR3 is TGCAGTGCTAAATACGGCGGTAATCAGCCCCAGCATTTT. Amino acid sequence: CSAKYGGNQPQHF.

This clonotype was recorded many times. This rearrangement joins TRBV5-1 to TRBJ1-1; D remains unclear. With 1 base removed from V and 1 base from J, the gap between germline ends came to 8 bases. The germline V gene has CDR1 SGHRS and CDR2 YFSETQ. This CDR3 is built from 14 residues. The DNA for the CDR3 is TGCGCCAGCAGCTTGTCAGGTCGGAACACTGAAGCTTTCTTT. Encoded protein: CASSLSGRNTEAFF.

Regarding this clonotype: This may be a read error, as it is one base from a much larger clone. This chain uses TRBV6-6 with TRBJ1-6; the D is unclear. Germline V gene data show CDR1 as MNHNY and CDR2 as SVGAGI (reference sequence). V was trimmed by 4 bases and J by 6 bases, leaving 1 base between them. This CDR3 has 11 amino acids. CDR3 bases: TGTGCCAGCAGTTCTAATTCACCCCTCCACTTT. Protein: CASSSNSPLHF.

In this sample, this clonotype turned up many times. The genes are TRBV29-1 and TRBJ2-1; D possibly matches TRBD1 or TRBD2 (5 bases each). Germline-derived CDR1 and CDR2 are SQVTM and ANQGSEA. CDR3 length equals 12 residues. V lost 5 bases to trimming and J lost 4 bases, with 9 bases between them. The CDR3 bases are TGCAGCGTTCTGTGGGGGTACAATGAGCAGTTCTTC. Translated, it gives CSVLWGYNEQFF.

The CDR3 DNA reads as TGTGCCAGTAGAGGGGGACATGGTAACTATGGCTACACCTTC. The encoded protein is CASRGGHGNYGYTF. J is TRBJ1-2 and V is TRBV19; weak D call: TRBD1 (6 bases). Germline values: CDR1 LNHDA, CDR2 SQIVND (reference sequence). The V gene lost 6 bases and the J gene lost 1 base, with 12 bases spanning the gap. The CDR3 totals 14 residues.

This clonotype has at least ten counts. The J gene is TRBJ1-2, the V gene TRBV20-1, with unresolved D. Deletions cut 0 bases from V and 4 bases from J, with 9 bases between. CDR3 length: 13 amino acids. CDR1 and CDR2 (germline): DFQATT, SNEGSKA (reference sequence). The CDR3 sequence: CSARDPGLYGYTF. DNA of the CDR3: TGCAGTGCTAGAGATCCGGGCCTCTATGGCTACACCTTC.

This clonotype was detected a few times. V usage is TRBV10-3 and J usage is TRBJ2-7; D remains unclear. CDR1 and CDR2 from the germline V gene are ENHRY and SYGVKD. This CDR3 spans 11 amino acids. V was cut by 4 bases and J by 7 bases, with 8 bases left in between. The DNA for the CDR3 is TGTGCCATCAGTGTTCCCGGTGAGCAGTACTTC. It yields the protein CAISVPGEQYF.

V and J are TRBV30 and TRBJ1-5; TRBD1 is a possible D gene (6 bases). V was shortened by 4 bases and J by 3 bases, with 13 bases between the two germline ends. The V gene's germline CDR1 is GTSNPN and CDR2 SVGIG (reference sequence). This CDR3 contains 14 residues. CDR3: CAWTQTGNNQPQHF. CDR3 nucleotides: TGTGCCTGGACCCAAACAGGGAACAATCAGCCCCAGCATTTT.